Listed here are 11 T cell receptor beta chains from one sample, sequenced in a study of blood T cell repertoires in COVID-19. Repertoires were generated with immunoSEQ multiplex PCR, while TCRdb's copy carries only in-frame clones and drops some. The table includes hundreds of thousands of clones, 85% detected once. The sample comprised peripheral blood. The receptor source for this set is a woman between 18 and 29 years old with acute or convalescent COVID-19.

V is TRBV9 and J is TRBJ1-2; 7 bases line up with TRBD1. Germline CDR1 is SGDLS and CDR2 is YYNGEE. The CDR3 is made up of 14 amino acids. Trimming took 7 bases from V and 2 from J; bases not matched to a gene: 8. CDR3 protein: CASAGRTGNYGYTF. CDR3 nucleotides: TGTGCCAGCGCAGGCCGGACAGGAAACTATGGCTACACCTTC.

This clone was picked up a small number of times. The V gene is TRBV5-5, the J gene TRBJ1-6, with 9 bases fitting TRBD1. V dropped 4 bases and J dropped 8; count of bases not matched to a gene: 10. The germline CDR1 and CDR2 sequences are SGHKS and YYEKEE (reference sequence). The CDR3 contains 16 residues. The CDR3 region is CASSHLPGQGDSPLHF. In nucleotides, the CDR3 is TGTGCCAGCAGCCACCTACCGGGACAGGGCGATTCACCCCTCCACTTT.

J is TRBJ2-5 and V is TRBV6-2 or TRBV6-3; 8 bases map to TRBD1. CDR1 and CDR2 (germline): MNHEY, SVGEGT. This CDR3 region has 15 residues. V was clipped by 5 bases and J by 3 bases; unmatched bases: 8. The chain's CDR3 is CASSLGQVIKETQYF. The CDR3 bases are TGTGCCAGCAGTCTGGGACAGGTTATCAAAGAGACCCAGTACTTC.

V usage is TRBV7-8 and J usage is TRBJ1-5; a weak D match, TRBD1 (5 bases). The V gene lost 4 bases and the J gene lost 3 bases, with 13 bases spanning the gap. The CDR3 extends over 15 amino acids. CDR1 and CDR2 from the germline V gene are SGHVS and FQNEAQ. CDR3 region: CASSSGGEINQPQHF. In DNA form, the CDR3 reads TGTGCCAGCAGCTCGGGAGGGGAAATCAATCAGCCCCAGCATTTT.

V is TRBV9 and J is TRBJ1-2; the D gene is possibly TRBD1 (5 bases). Per germline, CDR1 SGDLS and CDR2 YYNGEE. Trimming took 3 bases from V and 4 from J, leaving 22 bases between them. The CDR3 covers 17 residues. CDR3 coding DNA: TGTGCCAGCAGCGCGAGACCCTCGGGAAGGGGAGGCTATGGCTACACCTTC. Translation: CASSARPSGRGGYGYTF.

This clone was detected only once. The chain uses TRBV7-6 and TRBJ2-7, with 8 bases matching TRBD1. With 5 bases clipped from V and 0 bases from J, the junction kept 6 bases outside the gene matches. This CDR3 region has 15 residues. Germline V gene lookup returns CDR1 SGHVS and CDR2 FNYEAQ. The CDR3 DNA sequence: TGTGCCAGCAGCCGAGGGACAGGAGACTCCTACGAGCAGTACTTC. It translates to CASSRGTGDSYEQYF.

The rearrangement uses TRBV18 and TRBJ2-7; TRBD1 is a possible D gene (6 bases). V was trimmed by 2 bases and J by 4 bases, leaving 12 bases between them. The germline V gene encodes CDR1 KGHSH and CDR2 LQKENI. The length of the CDR3 is 14 residues. The CDR3 bases are TGTGCCAGCTCACCAATAGCAGGGGCATACGAGCAGTACTTC. This sequence encodes CASSPIAGAYEQYF.

The rearrangement links TRBV19 to TRBJ2-2; no clear D gene. There are 14 residues in the CDR3. V was shortened by 0 bases and J by 4 bases, with 6 bases between the two germline ends. The germline V gene has CDR1 LNHDA and CDR2 SQIVND (reference sequence). The CDR3: CASSIDLRTGELFF. CDR3 coding DNA: TGTGCCAGTAGTATAGATCTACGCACCGGGGAGCTGTTTTTT.

The chain uses TRBV12-3 or TRBV12-4 and TRBJ1-2; no firm D call. CDR3 length equals 13 residues. Deletions cut 3 bases from V and 8 bases from J, with 13 bases between. The CDR3 DNA sequence: TGTGCCAGCAGTTTGCCCCTCCGAGGAGGCTACACCTTC. Translation: CASSLPLRGGYTF.

The chain joins TRBV24-1 to TRBJ2-2, with 7 bases lining up with TRBD2. The V gene end was trimmed by 5 bases and the J gene end by 3 bases; junction bases not matched to a gene: 2. This CDR3 is 14 amino acids long. CDR1 is KGHDR and CDR2 is SFDVKD in the germline V gene. The CDR3 protein is CATSALADTGELFF. CDR3 DNA: TGTGCCACCAGTGCGCTAGCGGACACCGGGGAGCTGTTTTTT.

The V call is TRBV28, the J call TRBJ2-7; 10 positions match TRBD2. Germline values: CDR1 MDHEN, CDR2 SYDVKM. V gave up 9 bases and J gave up 4 bases; unmatched junction bases: 3. The CDR3 runs to 12 residues. The CDR3 region has the DNA TGTGCCAGTGGGGGACTAGCGTACGAGCAGTACTTC. Its protein product is CASGGLAYEQYF.